This TCR beta chain was sequenced in a study of CD8+ T cells in alopecia areata. After isolation, RNA underwent reverse transcription to generate cDNA as the sequencing template. Assay used: immunoSEQ multiplex PCR; TCRdb lists only in-frame clones, some missing. This sample has 70,000 or so clones, with around 29% found just once. The treatment: oral pan-JAK inhibitor, 5-10 mg twice daily. Germline loops: CDR1 SQVTM, CDR2 ANQGSEA. Between the trimmed V and J ends, which lost 3 bases and 6 bases, there was a span of 11 bases. CDR3 length equals 12 residues. This material consisted of CD8+ T cells sorted from blood, taken at week 4, from a patient treated with tofacitinib. The clonotype comes from a human donor with alopecia areata. The V gene is TRBV29-1, the J gene TRBJ1-2; D is ambiguous. The CDR3: CSVDWEANGYTF. CDR3 nucleotide sequence: TGCAGCGTTGATTGGGAGGCTAATGGCTACACCTTC. The full variable domain, with the rest looked up from reference TRBV29-1 and TRBJ1-2, is SAVISQKPSRDICQRGTSLTIQCQVDSQVTMMFWYRQQPGQSLTLIATANQGSEATYESGFVIDKFPISRPNLTFSTLTVSNMSPEDSSIYLCSVDWEANGYTFGSGTRLTVV.